The 7 T cell receptor beta chains given below trace back to one sample, sequenced in a study of CD8 T cells in Susac syndrome. RNA amounts of roughly 0.5 to 1 ug underwent reverse transcription with random hexamers. TCRdb reanalysed the immunoSEQ multiplex PCR reads using MiXCR and keeps one entry per CDR3 protein. Of some 150,000 distinct CDR3 sequences listed, approximately 94% are singletons. Specimen: CD8+ T cells from PBMCs. The receptors stem from a human donor with multiple sclerosis.

This clonotype was picked up one time. The chain carries TRBV29-1 and TRBJ1-2; maybe TRBD1 (6 bases). CDR1 and CDR2 from the germline V gene are SQVTM and ANQGSEA. The V end was cut by 3 bases, the J end by 4 bases, with 12 bases between. This CDR3 has 13 amino acids. The CDR3 DNA reads as TGCAGCGTTGAGGGGGCGCAGAGCTATGGCTACACCTTC. Translation: CSVEGAQSYGYTF.

V gene TRBV9 combines with J gene TRBJ1-1, with D possibly matching TRBD1 (6 bases). Germline assignment: CDR1 SGDLS and CDR2 YYNGEE. V was shortened by 2 bases and J by 5 bases, with 13 bases between the two germline ends. The CDR3 loop spans 14 amino acids. Written as DNA, the CDR3 is TGTGCCAGCAGCGTCTCCCAGGGGCCAACTGAAGCTTTCTTT. Encoded protein: CASSVSQGPTEAFF.

The J gene is TRBJ2-5, the V gene TRBV12-3 or TRBV12-4, with TRBD1 identical over 8 bases. Trimming at V came to 4 bases and at J to 4 bases, leaving 17 bases not matched to a gene. This CDR3 spans 18 amino acids. CDR3 region: CASSSPGQGRGLGETQYF. DNA of the CDR3: TGTGCCAGCAGTTCCCCTGGACAAGGCAGGGGGCTAGGAGAGACCCAGTACTTC.

This clonotype appeared a single time. J is TRBJ1-6 and V is TRBV6-2 or TRBV6-3; D uncertain. Germline loops: CDR1 MNHEY, CDR2 SVGEGT. This CDR3 is built from 14 residues. Trimming took off 4 bases at V and 9 bases at J, with 13 bases between the two ends. CDR3 region: CASSSGFTVSPLHF. The CDR3 nucleotides are TGTGCCAGCAGTTCGGGATTCACAGTTTCACCCCTCCACTTT.

The rearrangement links TRBV27 to TRBJ2-1, with a weak D call TRBD1 (6 bases). This CDR3 spans 16 amino acids. CDR1 is MNHEY, CDR2 SMNVEV, per germline (reference sequence). V lost 2 bases to trimming and J lost 9 bases, with 20 bases between them. CDR3 nucleotides: TGTGCCAGCAGTTTAACACCCACAGGGCCTGCGGGTGAGCAGTTCTTC. Encoded protein: CASSLTPTGPAGEQFF.

The chain links TRBV11-3 to TRBJ2-2; 9 bases fit TRBD1. The CDR3 sequence is 14 residues long. J lost 7 bases, V lost 5 bases, and 5 bases had no gene match. CDR1 is SGHNT and CDR2 is YENEEA in the germline V gene. The CDR3 region is CASSLTGGNGELFF. CDR3 DNA sequence: TGTGCCAGCAGCCTGACAGGGGGGAACGGGGAGCTGTTTTTT. Full variable domain (missing parts from reference TRBV11-3 and TRBJ2-2): EAGVVQSPRYKIIEKKQPVAFWCNPISGHNTLYWYLQNLGQGPELLIRYENEEAVDDSQLPKDRFSAERLKGVDSTLKIQPAELGDSAVYLCASSLTGGNGELFFGEGSRLTVL.

This sequence joins TRBV29-1 and TRBJ1-1; D remains unclear. V lost 4 bases and J 4 bases, leaving 4 bases between the germline ends. Germline values: CDR1 SQVTM, CDR2 ANQGSEA. The CDR3 covers 10 residues. The CDR3 nucleotides read TGCAGCGTTGGGACCACTGAAGCTTTCTTT. Residues: CSVGTTEAFF.